The rows below give T cell receptor beta chains drawn from one sample of a study of T-cell memory formation after mild COVID-19. Each CDR3 protein gets one entry after TCRdb re-called the 5' RACE reads with MiXCR. Among about 360,000 distinct CDR3 sequences listed, approximately 15% were seen once. Sequencing was performed on PBMCs or a T cell subset sorted from them (not recorded which). The source of these receptors is a man in his late teens or twenties who had mild COVID-19 (a few samples of this study predate the infection). Cell type and time point are not known. CDR3s include the opening cysteine and the closing phenylalanine or tryptophan. The D gene is left open where the match is weak. Size values are once, few and many counts, or a class for expanded clones, and some rows have none.

clone size	D gene	V gene	J gene	CDR3 protein	CDR3 DNA
once	NA	TRBV6-2/TRBV6-3	TRBJ1-3	CASSTPQGGGSGNTIYF	TGTGCCAGCAGTACGCCCCAGGGCGGGGGATCTGGAAACACCATATATTTT
few	NA	TRBV20-1	TRBJ2-1	CSARVLPYNEQFF	TGCAGTGCTAGGGTCCTGCCCTACAATGAGCAGTTCTTC
NA	TRBD2	TRBV5-1	TRBJ2-3	CASSLPGLAAGDTQYF	TGCGCCAGCAGCTTGCCGGGACTAGCGGCAGGAGATACGCAGTATTTT
many	NA	TRBV6-1	TRBJ2-3	CASSESGRTDTQYF	TGTGCCAGCAGTGAGTCGGGACGCACAGATACGCAGTATTTT
few	NA	TRBV7-2	TRBJ1-2	CASRLDSPRGGYTF	TGTGCCAGCAGACTCGACAGCCCGAGAGGGGGCTACACCTTC
NA	NA	TRBV4-3	TRBJ2-5	CASSPEGRRETQYF	TGCGCCAGCAGTCCAGAGGGTCGTAGGGAGACCCAGTACTTC
few	TRBD2	TRBV7-2	TRBJ2-5	CASSLRPSGGVETQYF	TGTGCCAGCAGCTTACGTCCTAGCGGGGGGGTGGAGACCCAGTACTTC
few	TRBD2	TRBV2	TRBJ2-5	CAGGLAGGGTQYF	TGTGCCGGTGGACTAGCGGGGGGAGGGACCCAGTACTTC
NA	NA	TRBV7-9	TRBJ2-1	CASSPSGQQFF	TGTGCCAGCAGCCCGTCGGGTCAGCAGTTCTTC
NA	NA	TRBV4-2	TRBJ2-1	CASSPNSPGGDEQFF	TGTGCCAGCAGCCCCAACAGCCCCGGGGGCGATGAGCAGTTCTTC
NA	TRBD1	TRBV12-5	TRBJ2-7	CASGPGQVSYEQYF	TGTGCTAGTGGACCGGGACAGGTTTCCTACGAGCAGTACTTC
NA	NA	TRBV5-6	TRBJ2-5	CASSLGGYETQYF	TGTGCCAGCAGCTTGGGGGGGTATGAGACCCAGTACTTC
NA	TRBD2	TRBV18	TRBJ2-3	CASCQGGVITDTQYF	TGTGCCAGCTGTCAGGGAGGGGTAATCACAGATACGCAGTATTTT
few	NA	TRBV9	TRBJ1-1	CASSYPESTLPGTEAFF	TGTGCCAGCAGCTACCCCGAGAGTACCCTCCCCGGCACTGAAGCTTTCTTT
NA	TRBD1	TRBV27	TRBJ1-6	CASSLSLDMGDRNSPLHF	TGTGCCAGCAGTTTATCTCTCGATATGGGGGACAGAAATTCACCCCTCCACTTT
many	NA	TRBV12-3/TRBV12-4	TRBJ2-4	CASSLREGMDIQYF	TGTGCCAGCAGTCTCCGAGAAGGGATGGACATTCAGTACTTC
NA	TRBD2	TRBV20-1	TRBJ2-1	CSARDSAGGPNEQFF	TGCAGTGCTAGAGATTCTGCGGGAGGTCCCAATGAGCAGTTCTTC
NA	NA	TRBV5-1	TRBJ1-4	CASSPGWGGEDEKLFF	TGCGCCAGCAGCCCGGGGTGGGGGGGCGAGGATGAAAAACTGTTTTTT
few	NA	TRBV20-1	TRBJ1-1	CSARRGGGTEAFF	TGCAGTGCTAGAAGGGGGGGCGGCACTGAAGCTTTCTTT
NA	NA	TRBV4-2	TRBJ1-2	CASTRDGREDGYTF	TGTGCCAGCACTCGAGACGGCAGGGAGGATGGCTACACCTTC
few	NA	TRBV5-1	TRBJ2-2	CASRGPEDGELFF	TGCGCCAGCAGGGGCCCCGAGGACGGGGAGCTGTTTTTT
NA	NA	TRBV6-2/TRBV6-3	TRBJ1-2	CASLGRGPVYGGYTF	TGTGCCAGCTTGGGTCGGGGACCGGTCTATGGAGGCTACACCTTC
NA	NA	TRBV18	TRBJ2-6	CASSRDISSGANVLTF	TGTGCCAGCTCGAGGGACATCAGCTCTGGGGCCAACGTCCTGACTTTC
few	NA	TRBV20-1	TRBJ1-6	CRAQGFYNSPLHF	TGCAGAGCACAGGGTTTCTATAATTCACCCCTCCACTTT
few	NA	TRBV20-1	TRBJ2-5	CSASAQLKETQYF	TGCAGTGCTAGTGCGCAGTTAAAAGAGACCCAGTACTTC
few	NA	TRBV7-2	TRBJ2-3	CASSLGTHTQYF	TGTGCCAGCAGCTTAGGAACTCATACGCAGTATTTT
NA	TRBD2	TRBV4-1	TRBJ2-3	CASSQRLAAMHTQYF	TGCGCCAGCAGCCAACGACTAGCGGCAATGCATACGCAGTATTTT
many	TRBD1	TRBV7-2	TRBJ1-1	CASSPGTANTEAFF	TGTGCCAGCAGCCCGGGGACAGCAAACACTGAAGCTTTCTTT
few	TRBD2	TRBV5-5	TRBJ2-3	CASSLAAGGEVDTQYF	TGTGCCAGCAGCTTGGCGGCGGGGGGAGAAGTAGATACGCAGTATTTT
NA	TRBD1	TRBV15	TRBJ2-7	CATSRDRQGLNEQYF	TGTGCCACCAGCAGAGATCGACAGGGGCTGAACGAGCAGTACTTC
few	TRBD1	TRBV6-1	TRBJ1-6	CASSARDSNNSPLHF	TGTGCCAGCAGTGCTAGGGACAGTAATAATTCACCCCTCCACTTT
NA	NA	TRBV9	TRBJ1-1	CASSVGSWGGSAFF	TGTGCCAGCAGCGTAGGGTCGTGGGGGGGCTCGGCTTTCTTT
few	NA	TRBV15	TRBJ1-5	CATSQGLENQPQHF	TGTGCCACCAGCCAGGGACTTGAAAATCAGCCCCAGCATTTT
NA	NA	TRBV28	TRBJ1-1	CASRQGWGTEAFF	TGTGCCAGCAGACAGGGCTGGGGCACTGAAGCTTTCTTT
many	NA	TRBV7-8	TRBJ2-1	CASSTRTLRNEQFF	TGTGCCAGCAGCACCCGGACATTGCGCAATGAGCAGTTCTTC
few	NA	TRBV2	TRBJ1-1	CASSHYGQTNTEAFF	TGTGCCAGCAGCCATTATGGACAGACTAACACTGAAGCTTTCTTT
few	NA	TRBV20-1	TRBJ1-5	CSAKQSGNQPQHF	TGCAGTGCGAAGCAGTCCGGCAATCAGCCCCAGCATTTT
NA	NA	TRBV4-3	TRBJ1-4	CASSQDLGRANSEKLFF	TGCGCCAGCAGCCAAGATCTAGGCAGGGCTAATTCGGAAAAACTGTTTTTT
few	NA	TRBV7-9	TRBJ2-1	CASRADSYNEQFF	TGTGCCAGCAGGGCGGACAGCTACAATGAGCAGTTCTTC
many	TRBD2	TRBV4-2	TRBJ2-2	CASSLSSGGDMNTGELFF	TGTGCCAGCAGCCTATCTAGCGGGGGGGATATGAACACCGGGGAGCTGTTTTTT
NA	NA	TRBV6-2/TRBV6-3	TRBJ2-1	CAVRADYQGEQFF	TGTGCCGTCCGGGCCGACTATCAGGGTGAGCAGTTCTTC
NA	NA	TRBV5-4	TRBJ1-6	CASSAGQGTTLTPLHF	TGTGCCAGCAGCGCTGGGCAGGGGACCACATTGACACCCCTCCACTTT
NA	TRBD1	TRBV7-9	TRBJ1-5	CATSGGEGARSNQPQHF	TGTGCCACCAGCGGGGGGGAGGGGGCGCGGAGCAATCAGCCCCAGCATTTT
few	NA	TRBV4-1	TRBJ1-2	CASRNRQGQDYGYTF	TGCGCCAGCAGAAACAGGCAAGGCCAAGACTATGGCTACACCTTC
few	NA	TRBV7-2	TRBJ2-3	CASSGRLDLTQYF	TGTGCCAGCAGCGGGAGACTAGATCTTACGCAGTATTTT
NA	TRBD1	TRBV28	TRBJ2-2	CASSSRTGYDTGELFF	TGTGCCAGCAGTTCTAGGACAGGGTACGACACCGGGGAGCTGTTTTTT
NA	TRBD2	TRBV4-1	TRBJ2-2	CASSQRASGGSSTGELFF	TGCGCCAGCAGCCAGCGGGCCAGCGGGGGTTCTAGCACCGGGGAGCTGTTTTTT
NA	TRBD2	TRBV27	TRBJ2-1	CASSLIGGGNYNEQFF	TGTGCCAGCAGTTTAATAGGCGGGGGTAACTACAATGAGCAGTTCTTC
medium-sized	TRBD2	TRBV5-5	TRBJ2-1	CASSPLAGGSYNEQFF	TGTGCCAGCAGCCCACTAGCGGGGGGATCCTACAATGAGCAGTTCTTC
NA	NA	TRBV25-1	TRBJ1-1	CASSVGFFAEAFF	TGTGCCAGCAGTGTGGGATTTTTCGCTGAAGCTTTCTTT
many	NA	TRBV4-1	TRBJ2-1	CASSQDFTYNEQFF	TGCGCCAGCAGCCAGGATTTTACCTACAATGAGCAGTTCTTC
NA	NA	TRBV7-2	TRBJ1-2	CASSQTPGGFYGYTF	TGTGCCAGCAGCCAGACCCCGGGGGGCTTCTATGGCTACACCTTC